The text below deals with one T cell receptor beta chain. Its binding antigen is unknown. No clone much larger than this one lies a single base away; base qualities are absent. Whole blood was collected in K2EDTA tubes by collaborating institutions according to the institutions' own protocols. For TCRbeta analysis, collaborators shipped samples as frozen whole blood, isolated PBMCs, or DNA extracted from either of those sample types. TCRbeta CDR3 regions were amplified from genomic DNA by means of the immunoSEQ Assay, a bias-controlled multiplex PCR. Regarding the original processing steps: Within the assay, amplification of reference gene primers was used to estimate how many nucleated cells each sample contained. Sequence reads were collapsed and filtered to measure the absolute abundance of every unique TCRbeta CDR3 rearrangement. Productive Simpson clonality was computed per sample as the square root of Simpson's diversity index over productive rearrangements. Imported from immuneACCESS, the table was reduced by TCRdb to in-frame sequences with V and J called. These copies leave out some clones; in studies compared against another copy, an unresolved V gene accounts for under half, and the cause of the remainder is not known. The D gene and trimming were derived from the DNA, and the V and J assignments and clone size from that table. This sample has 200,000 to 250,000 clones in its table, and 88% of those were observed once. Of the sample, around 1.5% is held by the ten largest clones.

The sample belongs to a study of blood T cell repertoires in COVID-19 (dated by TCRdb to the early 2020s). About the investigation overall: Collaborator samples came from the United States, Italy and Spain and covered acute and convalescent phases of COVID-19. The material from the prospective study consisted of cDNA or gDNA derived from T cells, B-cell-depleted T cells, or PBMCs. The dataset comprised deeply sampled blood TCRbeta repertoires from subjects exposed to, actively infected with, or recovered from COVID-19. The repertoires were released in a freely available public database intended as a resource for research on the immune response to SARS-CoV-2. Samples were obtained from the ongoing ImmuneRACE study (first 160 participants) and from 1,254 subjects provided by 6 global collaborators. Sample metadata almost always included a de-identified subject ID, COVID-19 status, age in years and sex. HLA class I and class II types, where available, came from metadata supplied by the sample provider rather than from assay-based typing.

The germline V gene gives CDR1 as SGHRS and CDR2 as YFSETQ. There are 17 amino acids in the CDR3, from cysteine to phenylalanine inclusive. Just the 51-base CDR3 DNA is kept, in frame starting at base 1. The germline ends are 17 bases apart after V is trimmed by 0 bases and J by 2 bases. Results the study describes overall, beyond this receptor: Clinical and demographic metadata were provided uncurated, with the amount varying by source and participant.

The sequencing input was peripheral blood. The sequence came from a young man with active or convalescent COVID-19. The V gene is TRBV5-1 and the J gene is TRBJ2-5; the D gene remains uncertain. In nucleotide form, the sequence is TGCGCCAGCAGCTTGGGGCGGTCGGTCCAGCTACAAGAGACCCAGTACTTC. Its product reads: CASSLGRSVQLQETQYF.